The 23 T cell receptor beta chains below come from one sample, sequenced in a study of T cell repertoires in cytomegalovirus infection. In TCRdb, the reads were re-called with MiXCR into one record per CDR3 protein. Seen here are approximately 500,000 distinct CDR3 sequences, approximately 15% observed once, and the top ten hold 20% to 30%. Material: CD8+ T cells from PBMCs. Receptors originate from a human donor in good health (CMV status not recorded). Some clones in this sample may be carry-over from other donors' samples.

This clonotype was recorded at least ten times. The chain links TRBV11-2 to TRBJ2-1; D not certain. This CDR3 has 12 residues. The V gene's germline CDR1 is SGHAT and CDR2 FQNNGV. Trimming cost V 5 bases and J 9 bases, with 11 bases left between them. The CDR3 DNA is TGTGCCAGCAGCCCTTCATCGGGTGAGCAGTTCTTC. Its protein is CASSPSSGEQFF. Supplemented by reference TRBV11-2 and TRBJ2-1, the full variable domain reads EAGVAQSPRYKIIEKRQSVAFWCNPISGHATLYWYQQILGQGPKLLIQFQNNGVVDDSQLPKDRFSAERLKGVDSTLKIQPAKLEDSAVYLCASSPSSGEQFFGPGTRLTVL.

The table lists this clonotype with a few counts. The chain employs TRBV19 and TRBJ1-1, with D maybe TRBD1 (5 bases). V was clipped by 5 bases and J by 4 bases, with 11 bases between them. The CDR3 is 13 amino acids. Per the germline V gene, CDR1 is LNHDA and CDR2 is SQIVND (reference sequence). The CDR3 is CASSPPDTTEAFF. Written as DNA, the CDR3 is TGTGCCAGTAGTCCCCCGGACACCACTGAAGCTTTCTTT.

CDR3: CASSPWTGATNEKLFF. The CDR3 DNA follows: TGTGCCAGCAGTCCGTGGACAGGTGCAACTAATGAAAAACTGTTTTTT. The chain links TRBV12-3 or TRBV12-4 to TRBJ1-4; 7 positions agree with TRBD1. Losses at the gene ends were 5 bases for V and 0 bases for J; bases not matched to a gene: 6. The CDR3 extends over 16 amino acids.

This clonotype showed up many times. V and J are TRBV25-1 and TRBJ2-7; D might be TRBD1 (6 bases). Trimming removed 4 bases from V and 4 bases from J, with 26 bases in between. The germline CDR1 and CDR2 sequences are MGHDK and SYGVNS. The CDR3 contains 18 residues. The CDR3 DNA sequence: TGTGCCAGCAGTGGGGGGACCCCGAACAGGGAAGCTTTTTACGAGCAGTACTTC. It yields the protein CASSGGTPNREAFYEQYF.

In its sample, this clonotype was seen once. CDR3 region: CASSPMGTEAFF. In DNA, the CDR3 is TGCGCCAGCAGCCCAATGGGCACTGAAGCTTTCTTT. The chain employs TRBV5-1 and TRBJ1-1; the D is unclear. The germline V gene has CDR1 SGHRS and CDR2 YFSETQ. Trimming took 4 bases from V and 4 from J, leaving 8 bases between them. This CDR3 spans 12 amino acids.

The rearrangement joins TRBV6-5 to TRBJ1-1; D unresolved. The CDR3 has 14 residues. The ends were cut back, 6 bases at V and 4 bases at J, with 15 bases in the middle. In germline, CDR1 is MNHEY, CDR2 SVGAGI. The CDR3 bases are TGTGCCAGCAGGGACCAGGTGGAATTCACTGAAGCTTTCTTT. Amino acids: CASRDQVEFTEAFF.

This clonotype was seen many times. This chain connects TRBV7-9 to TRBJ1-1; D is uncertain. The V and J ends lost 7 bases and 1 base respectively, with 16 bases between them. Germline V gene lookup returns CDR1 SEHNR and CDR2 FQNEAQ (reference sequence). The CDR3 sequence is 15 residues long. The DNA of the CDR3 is TGTGCCAGCATCCCATTGGGGTTTGGGAACACTGAAGCTTTCTTT. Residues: CASIPLGFGNTEAFF.

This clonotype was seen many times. CDR3 amino acids: CASTREGEPTNEQFF. CDR3 DNA: TGTGCCAGCACCAGAGAAGGGGAACCGACCAATGAGCAGTTCTTC. V usage is TRBV6-1 and J usage is TRBJ2-1; maybe TRBD1 (5 bases). In germline, CDR1 is MNHNS, CDR2 SASEGT. The CDR3 totals 15 residues. Trimming took off 7 bases at V and 6 bases at J, with 19 bases between the two ends.

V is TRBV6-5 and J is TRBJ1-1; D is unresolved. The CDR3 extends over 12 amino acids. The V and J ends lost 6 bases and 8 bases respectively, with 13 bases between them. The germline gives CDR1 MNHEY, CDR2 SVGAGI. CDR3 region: CASSVDSGEAFF. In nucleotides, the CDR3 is TGTGCCAGCAGCGTGGACTCGGGGGAAGCTTTCTTT.

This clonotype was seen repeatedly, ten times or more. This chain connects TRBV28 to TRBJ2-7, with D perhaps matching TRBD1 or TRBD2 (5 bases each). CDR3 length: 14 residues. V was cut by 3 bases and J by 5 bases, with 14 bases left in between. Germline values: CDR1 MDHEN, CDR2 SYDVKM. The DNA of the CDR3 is TGTGCCAGCAGTTTGAGGGGAATCGGGCACGAGCAGTACTTC. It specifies CASSLRGIGHEQYF.

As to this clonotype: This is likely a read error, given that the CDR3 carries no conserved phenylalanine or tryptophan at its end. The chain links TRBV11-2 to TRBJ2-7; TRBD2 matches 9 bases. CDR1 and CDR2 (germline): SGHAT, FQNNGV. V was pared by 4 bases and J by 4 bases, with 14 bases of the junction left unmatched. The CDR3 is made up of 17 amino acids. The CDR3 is CASSSSDWREGTYEQYY. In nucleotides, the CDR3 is TGTGCCAGCAGCTCATCGGATTGGCGGGAGGGCACGTACGAGCAGTACTAC.

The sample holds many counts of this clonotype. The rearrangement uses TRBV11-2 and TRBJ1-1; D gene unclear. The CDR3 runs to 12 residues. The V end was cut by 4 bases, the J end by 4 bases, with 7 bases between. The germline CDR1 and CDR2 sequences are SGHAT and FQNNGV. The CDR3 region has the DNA TGTGCCAGCAGCTCGGGGAGCACTGAAGCTTTCTTT. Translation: CASSSGSTEAFF.

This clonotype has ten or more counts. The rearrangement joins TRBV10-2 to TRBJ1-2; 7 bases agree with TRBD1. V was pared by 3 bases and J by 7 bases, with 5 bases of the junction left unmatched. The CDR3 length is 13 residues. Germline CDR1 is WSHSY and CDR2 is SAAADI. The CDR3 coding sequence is TGCGCCAGCAGTGAAGGGGGCGTGAGTGGCTACACCTTC. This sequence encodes CASSEGGVSGYTF.

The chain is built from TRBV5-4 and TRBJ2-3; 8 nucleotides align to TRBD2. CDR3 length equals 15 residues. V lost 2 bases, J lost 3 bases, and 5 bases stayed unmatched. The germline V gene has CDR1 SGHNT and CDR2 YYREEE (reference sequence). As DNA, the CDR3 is TGTGCCAGCAGCTTAAAGCGGGAGATTACAGATACGCAGTATTTT. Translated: CASSLKREITDTQYF.

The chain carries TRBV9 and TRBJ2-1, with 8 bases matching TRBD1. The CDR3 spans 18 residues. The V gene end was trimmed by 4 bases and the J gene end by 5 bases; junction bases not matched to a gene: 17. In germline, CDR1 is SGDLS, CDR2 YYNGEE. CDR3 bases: TGTGCCAGCAGCCGACCCACTGCAGGGGGCAAGAGAAACAATGAGCAGTTCTTC. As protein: CASSRPTAGGKRNNEQFF.

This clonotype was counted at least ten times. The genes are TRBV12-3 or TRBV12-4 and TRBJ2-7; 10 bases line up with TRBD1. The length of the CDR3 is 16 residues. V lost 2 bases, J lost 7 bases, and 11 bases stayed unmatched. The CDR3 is CASSLNPGQGSREQYF. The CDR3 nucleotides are TGTGCCAGCAGTTTAAATCCGGGACAGGGGTCGAGAGAGCAGTACTTC.

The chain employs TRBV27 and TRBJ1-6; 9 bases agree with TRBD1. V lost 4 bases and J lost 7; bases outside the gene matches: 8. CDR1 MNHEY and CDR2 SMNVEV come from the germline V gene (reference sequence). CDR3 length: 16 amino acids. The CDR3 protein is CASSSWTGEGNSPLHF. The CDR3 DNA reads TGTGCCAGCAGTTCATGGACAGGGGAAGGGAATTCACCCCTCCACTTT.

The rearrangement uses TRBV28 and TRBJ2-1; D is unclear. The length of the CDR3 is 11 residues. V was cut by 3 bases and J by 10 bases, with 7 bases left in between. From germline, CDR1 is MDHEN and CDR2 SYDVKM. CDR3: CASSFLREQFF. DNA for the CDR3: TGTGCCAGCAGTTTTCTCCGGGAGCAGTTCTTC.

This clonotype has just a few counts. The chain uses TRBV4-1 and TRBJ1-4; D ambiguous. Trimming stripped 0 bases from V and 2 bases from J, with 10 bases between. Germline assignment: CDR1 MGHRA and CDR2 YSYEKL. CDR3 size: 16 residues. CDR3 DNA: TGCGCCAGCAGCCAAGATTCACCAGCCACTAATGAAAAACTGTTTTTT. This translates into CASSQDSPATNEKLFF.

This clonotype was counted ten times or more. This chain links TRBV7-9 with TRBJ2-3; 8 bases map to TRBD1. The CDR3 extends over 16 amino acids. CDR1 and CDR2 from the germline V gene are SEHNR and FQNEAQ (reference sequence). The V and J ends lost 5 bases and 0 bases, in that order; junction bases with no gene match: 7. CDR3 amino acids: CASSIRQGLSTDTQYF. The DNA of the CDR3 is TGTGCCAGCAGCATAAGACAGGGGCTTAGCACAGATACGCAGTATTTT.

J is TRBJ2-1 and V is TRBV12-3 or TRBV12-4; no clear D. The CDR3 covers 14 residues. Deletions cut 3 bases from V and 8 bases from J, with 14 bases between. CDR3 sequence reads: CASSFHPALDEQFF. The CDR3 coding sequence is TGTGCCAGCAGTTTCCACCCCGCCCTGGATGAGCAGTTCTTC.

CDR3 loop: CSARSGTSRPDTQYF. CDR3 sequence (DNA): TGCAGTGCTAGATCCGGGACTAGCAGACCAGATACGCAGTATTTT. V is TRBV20-1 and J is TRBJ2-3; 9 bases line up with TRBD2. The CDR3 totals 15 residues. The J segment lost 4 bases and the V segment lost 2 bases, leaving 7 bases of the junction unmatched. The germline V gene has CDR1 DFQATT and CDR2 SNEGSKA (reference sequence).

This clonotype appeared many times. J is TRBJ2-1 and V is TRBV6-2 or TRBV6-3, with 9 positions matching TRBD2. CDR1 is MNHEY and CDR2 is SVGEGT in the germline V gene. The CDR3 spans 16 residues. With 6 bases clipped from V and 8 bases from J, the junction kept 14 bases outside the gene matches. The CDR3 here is CASSQGTSFRLDEQFF. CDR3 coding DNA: TGTGCCAGCAGCCAAGGGACTAGCTTTCGCCTGGATGAGCAGTTCTTC.